These 23 T cell receptor beta chains were all obtained from the same sample, sequenced in a study of blood T cell repertoires in COVID-19. Method: immunoSEQ multiplex PCR; TCRdb's copy keeps in-frame clones and lacks some. The table records roughly 100,000 clones, around 88% of them present only once. Sequenced material: peripheral blood. The receptors originated from a man in his fifties or sixties with COVID-19, enrolled during active disease.

The chain has TRBV5-8 and TRBJ2-5; 13 bases agree with TRBD2. The CDR3 runs 13 residues. Germline values: CDR1 SGHTS, CDR2 YDEGEE. J was trimmed by 6 bases and V by 7 bases; bases with no gene match: 3. The DNA for the CDR3 is TGTGCCAGCTTGGGACTAGCGGGGCAGACCCAGTACTTC. It yields the protein CASLGLAGQTQYF.

V is TRBV5-1 and J is TRBJ2-3; D ambiguous. Germline CDR1 and CDR2: SGHRS and YFSETQ. Trimming shortened V by 4 bases and J by 1 base, and 7 bases separated the two germline ends. CDR3 size: 13 residues. CDR3: CASSGMGTDTQYF. In nucleotides, the CDR3 is TGCGCCAGCAGCGGCATGGGCACAGATACGCAGTATTTT.

The chain is built from TRBV11-3 and TRBJ2-1, with a tentative D call TRBD2 (6 bases). The V and J ends lost 5 bases and 8 bases respectively, with 19 bases between them. CDR1 and CDR2 from the germline V gene are SGHNT and YENEEA. CDR3 length: 15 amino acids. CDR3 residues: CASSRSGSSEHEQFF. The CDR3 DNA reads as TGTGCCAGCAGCCGATCCGGGAGCAGCGAGCATGAGCAGTTCTTC.

This clone appeared a few times. The chain couples TRBV5-4 to TRBJ2-7; 9 bases are a match to TRBD1. V shed 4 bases and J 3 bases; nucleotides not matched to a gene: 17. The CDR3 spans 18 residues. Per germline, CDR1 SGHNT and CDR2 YYREEE (reference sequence). Here the CDR3 DNA reads TGTGCCAGCAGCATCACCGGGACAGGGAATAAAGCCTTCTACGAGCAGTACTTC. It encodes CASSITGTGNKAFYEQYF.

This clone was detected only once. The CDR3 nucleotides read TGTGCCAGCAGCTTAGTTAGCGGGGGGGCCTTGGGCCAAGAGACCCAGTACTTC. It codes for CASSLVSGGALGQETQYF. V usage is TRBV7-9 and J usage is TRBJ2-5, with 11 bases lining up with TRBD2. This CDR3 is built from 18 residues. The V gene end was trimmed by 1 base and the J gene end by 1 base; junction bases not matched to a gene: 8. Looked up from germline, CDR1 is SEHNR and CDR2 is FQNEAQ (reference sequence).

This clone is a singleton in its sample. V gene TRBV3-1 (or the pseudogene TRBV3-2) combines with J gene TRBJ2-1, with 13 bases that match TRBD2. This CDR3 has 16 amino acids. With 1 base clipped from V and 7 bases from J, the junction kept 4 bases outside the gene matches. CDR1 LGHDT and CDR2 YNNKEL come from the germline V gene (reference sequence). The CDR3 loop is CASSQVLLAGGNEQFF. The CDR3 DNA reads as TGTGCCAGCAGCCAAGTGTTACTAGCGGGGGGGAATGAGCAGTTCTTC.

This chain uses TRBV7-9 with TRBJ2-5, with 9 bases matching TRBD2. CDR1 and CDR2 from the germline V gene are SEHNR and FQNEAQ (reference sequence). The V segment lost 0 bases and the J segment 5 bases; nucleotides outside the gene matches: 10. The CDR3 consists of 17 residues. The CDR3 here is CASSLAGLAGVRETQYF. CDR3 nucleotides: TGTGCCAGCAGCTTAGCGGGATTAGCGGGGGTTCGGGAGACCCAGTACTTC.

The genes are TRBV4-1 and TRBJ2-3; D is ambiguous. V lost 7 bases, J lost 1 base, and 12 bases lay in between. The germline CDR1 and CDR2 sequences are MGHRA and YSYEKL. The CDR3 covers 14 residues. In DNA, the CDR3 is TGCGCCAGCACGGGTGGGTCTGGCACAGATACGCAGTATTTT. Its translation: CASTGGSGTDTQYF.

The chain carries TRBV19 and TRBJ1-5; the D gene is possibly TRBD1 (6 bases). Germline V lookup: CDR1 LNHDA, CDR2 SQIVND (reference sequence). Trimming took 6 bases from V and 7 from J, leaving 22 bases between them. The CDR3 is made up of 16 amino acids. The CDR3 coding sequence is TGTGCCAGTAGATCCGGGACACTGGAGAAAGGACAGCCCCAGCATTTT. Encoded protein: CASRSGTLEKGQPQHF.

In DNA form, the CDR3 reads TGTGCCAGTAGTATACAAGGGGCTCGCAATCAGCCCCAGCATTTT. Protein product: CASSIQGARNQPQHF. V usage is TRBV19 and J usage is TRBJ1-5; D may be TRBD1 (5 bases). Germline V gene lookup returns CDR1 LNHDA and CDR2 SQIVND (reference sequence). This CDR3 has 15 amino acids. V dropped 2 bases and J dropped 2 bases, with 10 bases sitting between them.

This clone showed up just a few times. This sequence joins TRBV7-2 and TRBJ1-6; D is possibly TRBD1 (5 bases). Germline V lookup: CDR1 SGHTA, CDR2 FQGNSA. The CDR3 has 15 residues. The ends were cut back, 1 base at V and 6 bases at J, with 10 bases in the middle. CDR3 nucleotide sequence: TGTGCCAGCAGCTTAGTTTCAGGGCCTAATTCACCCCTCCACTTT. Translated: CASSLVSGPNSPLHF.

The V call is TRBV15, the J call TRBJ1-4, with 7 bases identical to TRBD1. Per the germline V gene, CDR1 is LNHNV and CDR2 is YYDKDF (reference sequence). Unmatched junction bases numbered 8, after V lost 2 bases and J lost 8 bases. This CDR3 is 15 amino acids long. CDR3 DNA: TGTGCCACCAGCAGAACAGGGGAGGTACGCGAAAAACTGTTTTTT. It translates to CATSRTGEVREKLFF.

V and J are TRBV24-1 and TRBJ1-6; 10 bases align to TRBD1. Looked up from germline, CDR1 is KGHDR and CDR2 is SFDVKD. CDR3 size: 16 residues. Trimming cost V 2 bases and J 9 bases; bases outside gene matches: 6. CDR3 loop: CATSDSRQGASSPLHF. CDR3 sequence (DNA): TGTGCCACCAGTGATTCCCGACAGGGGGCTAGTTCACCCCTCCACTTT.

The rearrangement links TRBV18 to TRBJ1-1; D possibly corresponds to TRBD1 (6 bases). This CDR3 is 13 amino acids long. Germline CDR1 and CDR2: KGHSH and LQKENI. The germline V and J ends were trimmed by 3 bases and 5 bases, with 10 bases remaining between them. The DNA for the CDR3 is TGTGCCAGCTCACCTCCAGGGGATACTGAAGCTTTCTTT. Translating it yields CASSPPGDTEAFF.

The chain joins TRBV10-3 to TRBJ1-1; 10 nucleotides line up with TRBD1. The V and J ends lost 5 bases and 5 bases, in that order; junction bases with no gene match: 5. CDR3 length: 14 residues. CDR1 and CDR2 (germline): ENHRY, SYGVKD. CDR3 sequence: CAISTGQGGTEAFF. CDR3 coding DNA: TGTGCCATCAGTACAGGACAGGGGGGAACTGAAGCTTTCTTT.

The chain couples TRBV27 to TRBJ2-1; 7 bases fit TRBD2. The germline gives CDR1 MNHEY, CDR2 SMNVEV (reference sequence). The CDR3 has 17 amino acids. V shed 3 bases and J 5 bases; nucleotides not matched to a gene: 13. CDR3 region: CASSFLIGGYSDNEQFF. Written as DNA, the CDR3 is TGTGCCAGCAGTTTTCTTATCGGGGGGTATAGTGACAATGAGCAGTTCTTC.

This clone was found once. This chain links TRBV9 with TRBJ1-2; unclear D gene. The CDR3 is 13 amino acids. Germline CDR1 reads SGDLS; CDR2 reads YYNGEE. V gave up 4 bases and J gave up 5 bases, with 12 bases separating them. CDR3: CASSPNNGYGYTF. As DNA, the CDR3 is TGTGCCAGCAGCCCGAACAACGGGTATGGCTACACCTTC.

The gene calls are TRBV6-5 and TRBJ1-6; maybe TRBD1 (5 bases). In germline, CDR1 is MNHEY, CDR2 SVGAGI. The CDR3 sequence is 16 residues long. With 0 bases removed from V and 7 bases from J, the gap between germline ends came to 13 bases. In DNA, the CDR3 is TGTGCCAGCAGTTACTCGGGGCCCCAAAGAAATTCACCCCTCCACTTT. Translation: CASSYSGPQRNSPLHF.

The chain employs TRBV5-5 and TRBJ1-2, with D possibly being TRBD1 (6 bases). Trimming pared 0 bases from V and 8 bases from J, leaving 11 bases between. There are 13 residues in the CDR3. Germline V gives CDR1 SGHKS, CDR2 YYEKEE (reference sequence). For the CDR3, the DNA is TGTGCCAGCAGCTTGGCGGCAGGGGAGGGCTACACCTTC. This codes for CASSLAAGEGYTF.

The sample holds a few counts of this clone. The CDR3 protein is CASSQGSFYTEAFF. Written as DNA, the CDR3 is TGTGCCAGCAGCCAAGGCAGTTTTTACACTGAAGCTTTCTTT. V is TRBV14 and J is TRBJ1-1, with D unclear. Germline V gives CDR1 SGHDN, CDR2 FVKESK. The germline V and J ends were trimmed by 1 base and 3 bases, with 9 bases remaining between them. The CDR3 is 14 amino acids.

This sequence joins TRBV5-4 and TRBJ2-5, with D tentatively TRBD2 (5 bases). There are 13 residues in the CDR3. V lost 4 bases and J lost 1, with 8 bases in between. Germline CDR1 reads SGHNT; CDR2 reads YYREEE (reference sequence). CDR3 coding DNA: TGTGCCAGCAGCCGGGGAGTCCAAGAGACCCAGTACTTC. Protein product: CASSRGVQETQYF. Complete variable domain (other parts from reference TRBV5-4 and TRBJ2-5): ETGVTQSPTHLIKTRGQQVTLRCSSQSGHNTVSWYQQALGQGPQFIFQYYREEENGRGNFPPRFSGLQFPNYSSELNVNALELDDSALYLCASSRGVQETQYFGPGTRLLVL.

V is TRBV2 and J is TRBJ1-6; D may be TRBD1 (5 bases). V gave up 3 bases and J gave up 8 bases, with 14 bases separating them. Germline loops: CDR1 SNHLY, CDR2 FYNNEI. The CDR3 is 15 residues long. The CDR3 reads CASSERSGIDSPLHF. The CDR3 nucleotides read TGTGCCAGCAGTGAGAGGTCAGGGATCGATTCACCCCTCCACTTT.

This sequence joins TRBV28 and TRBJ1-5; 11 bases agree with TRBD1. The CDR3 is made up of 15 amino acids. V gave up 6 bases and J gave up 7 bases; unmatched junction bases: 8. Germline lookup yields CDR1 MDHEN and CDR2 SYDVKM. CDR3 region: CASREAGQGVQPQHF. The CDR3 DNA reads as TGTGCCAGCAGGGAGGCGGGACAGGGGGTCCAGCCCCAGCATTTT.